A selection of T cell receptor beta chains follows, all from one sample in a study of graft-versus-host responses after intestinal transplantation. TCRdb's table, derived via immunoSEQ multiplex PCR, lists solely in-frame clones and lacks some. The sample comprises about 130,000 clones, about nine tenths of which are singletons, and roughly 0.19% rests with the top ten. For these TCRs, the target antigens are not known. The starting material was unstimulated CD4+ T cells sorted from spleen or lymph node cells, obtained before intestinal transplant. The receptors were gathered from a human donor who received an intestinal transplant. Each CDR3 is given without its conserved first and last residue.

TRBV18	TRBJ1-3	ASSPREVRASGNTIY
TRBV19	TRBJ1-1	ASSIGALGQPNTEAF
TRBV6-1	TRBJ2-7	AIYRGQSSYEQY
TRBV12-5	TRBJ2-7	ASGLDNSYEQY
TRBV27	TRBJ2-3	ASEDGRTDTQY
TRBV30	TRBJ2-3	AWSTSGRTDTQY
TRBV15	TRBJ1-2	ATSRDRGNYGYT
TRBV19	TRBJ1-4	ATNPGTSNEKLF
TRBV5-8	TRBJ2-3	ASSLGTGRTDTQY
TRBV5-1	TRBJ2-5	APPVCRGPRETQY
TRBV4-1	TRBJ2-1	ASSQDPSRNSYNEQF
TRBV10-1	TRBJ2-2	ASRDKSNTGELF
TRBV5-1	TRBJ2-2	ASSQENTGELF
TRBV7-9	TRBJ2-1	ASSSIPTSQRNEQF
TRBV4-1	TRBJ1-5	ASSQIGDLSRTQH
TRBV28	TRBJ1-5	ASSSLQGNGQPQH
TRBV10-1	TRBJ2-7	ASSDGPPYEQY
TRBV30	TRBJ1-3	AWVPSSGNTIY
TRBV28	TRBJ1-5	ASSFLGQYNQPQH
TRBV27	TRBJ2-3	ASNRFGGDGLTYSDTQY
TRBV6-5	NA	ASSYTWGANEQY
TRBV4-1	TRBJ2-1	ASSLPGTGRHHEQF
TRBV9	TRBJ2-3	ASSPRGAGVGDTQY
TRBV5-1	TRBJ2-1	ASSSLGVEQF
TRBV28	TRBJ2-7	ATSGIRYEQY
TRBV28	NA	ASSRPRLAGTSPLNEQY
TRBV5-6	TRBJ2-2	ASSPPGQGIGELF
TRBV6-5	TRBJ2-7	ASSYSGGRPSYEQY
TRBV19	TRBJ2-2	ASSWARQGADTGELF
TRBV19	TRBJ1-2	ASRTEWGRAGSNYGYT
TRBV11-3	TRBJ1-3	ASSRDSGATIY
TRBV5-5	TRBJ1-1	ASSSLGGHTEAF
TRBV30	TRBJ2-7	AWRNRQGSVNEQY
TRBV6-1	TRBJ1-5	ASSVIREFTNQPQH
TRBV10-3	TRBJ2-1	AIKGRDSYNEQF
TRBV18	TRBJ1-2	ASSPTWTGLLYGYT
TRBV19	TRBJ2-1	ASSLLARTGVVNEQF
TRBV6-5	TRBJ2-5	ASSQGRGLQETQY
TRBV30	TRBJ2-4	AWSVRYRREFDLAKNIQY
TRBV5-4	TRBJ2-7	ASSLDGTVYEQY
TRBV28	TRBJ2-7	ASSLRRENYEQY
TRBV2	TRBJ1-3	ASSEREGNTIY
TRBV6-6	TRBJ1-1	ASSLEGNTEAF
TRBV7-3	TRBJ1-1	ASSLAGADTEAF
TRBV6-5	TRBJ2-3	ASSQQPSGGGQY
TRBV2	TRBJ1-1	ASSSTNTEAF
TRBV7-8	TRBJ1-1	ASSLGGGRNTEAF
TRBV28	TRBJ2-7	ASSNRDRGYTDEQY
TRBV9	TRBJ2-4	ASSATVAKNIQY
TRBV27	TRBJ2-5	ASSLSRGTQY
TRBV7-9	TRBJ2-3	ASSLPADTQY
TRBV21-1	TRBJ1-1	ASSKGPRVNTEAF
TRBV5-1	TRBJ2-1	ASSLTSPGQGYNEQF
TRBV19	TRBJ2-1	ASSPRPAYNEQF
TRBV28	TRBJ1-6	ASSLRTAPGNSPLH
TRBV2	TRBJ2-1	ASTGGYNEQF
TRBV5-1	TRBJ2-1	ASSLLADPDEQF
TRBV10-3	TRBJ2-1	AISETASGGIASEQF
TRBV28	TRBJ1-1	ASSKALNTEAF
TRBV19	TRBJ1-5	ASSIDLWGSNQPQH